The clone carrying this T cell receptor (beta chain) was detected many times. Its antigen is currently unknown. This entry comes from a study of T cells after yellow fever vaccination. General study points: Post-booster reappearance was seen for most primary-vaccination clones (about 96% CD4, around 91% CD8).

One entry per CDR3 protein, called by TCRdb with MiXCR from the 5' RACE reads. The table has 200,000 to 250,000 distinct CDR3 sequences, under 3.5% seen once. In germline, CDR1 is SGHTA, CDR2 FQGNSA. V lost 7 bases and J lost 5, with 13 bases in between. CDR3 size: 13 residues. The chain combines TRBV7-2 with TRBJ2-3; D gene unclear. Sample: CD4+ T cells sorted from PBMCs, taken 10 days after the yellow fever booster vaccination. The clonotype originates from a man aged 18 to 30 who received the YFV17D yellow fever vaccine. CDR3 in amino acids: CASTILVGDTQYF. CDR3 in DNA: TGTGCCAGCACCATTTTAGTGGGAGATACGCAGTATTTT.